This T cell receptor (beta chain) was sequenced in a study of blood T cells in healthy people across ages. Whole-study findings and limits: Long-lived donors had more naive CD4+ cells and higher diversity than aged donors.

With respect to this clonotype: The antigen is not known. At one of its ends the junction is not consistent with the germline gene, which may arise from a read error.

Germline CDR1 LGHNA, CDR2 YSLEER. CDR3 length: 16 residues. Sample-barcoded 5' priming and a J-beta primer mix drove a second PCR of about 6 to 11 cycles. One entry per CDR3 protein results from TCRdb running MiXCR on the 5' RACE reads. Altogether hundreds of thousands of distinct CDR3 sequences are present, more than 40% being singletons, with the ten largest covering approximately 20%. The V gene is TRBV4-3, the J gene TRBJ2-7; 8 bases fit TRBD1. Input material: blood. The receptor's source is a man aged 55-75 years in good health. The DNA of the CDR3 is TGCGCCAGCAGCCAATTGGTGGGGACAGGAGACTACGGGCAGTACTTC. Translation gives CASSQLVGTGDYGQYF.